Following are 26 T cell receptor beta chains from one sample sequenced in a study of T cell changes during pregnancy in multiple sclerosis. Assay used: immunoSEQ multiplex PCR; TCRdb lists only in-frame clones, some missing. The repertoire includes roughly 30,000 clones, roughly nine tenths of them detected once, and around 5% sits in the top ten. Sequenced here: CD8+ T cells from peripheral blood mononuclear cells, sampled in the first trimester of pregnancy. These receptors were obtained from a female donor with multiple sclerosis, enrolled in a pregnancy study.

The J gene is TRBJ2-6, the V gene TRBV19; TRBD1 agrees at 10 bases. The CDR3 runs 18 residues. Germline loops: CDR1 LNHDA, CDR2 SQIVND (reference sequence). After removal of 6 bases from V and 2 bases from J, the junction contained 10 bases not matched to a gene. Here the CDR3 DNA reads TGTGCCAGTAGGCATCGGGACAGGGGATTACCTGGGGCCAACGTCCTGACTTTC. Its translation is CASRHRDRGLPGANVLTF.

The chain links TRBV6-5 to TRBJ2-1; D possibly corresponds to TRBD2 (6 bases). Per the germline V gene, CDR1 is MNHEY and CDR2 is SVGAGI. CDR3 size: 16 residues. V shed 0 bases and J shed 5 bases, with 14 bases lying between them. CDR3 bases: TGTGCCAGCAGTTACTCAGAGGAGGGCGCCCACAATGAGCAGTTCTTC. Translation gives CASSYSEEGAHNEQFF.

The chain couples TRBV4-1 to TRBJ2-5, with 8 bases that match TRBD2. The J segment lost 4 bases and the V segment lost 3 bases, leaving 4 bases of the junction unmatched. CDR1 is MGHRA, CDR2 YSYEKL, per germline. The length of the CDR3 is 14 residues. CDR3 sequence: CASSQRLAGETQYF. The CDR3 nucleotides are TGCGCCAGCAGCCAGCGGCTAGCGGGAGAGACCCAGTACTTC.

This clone was seen a few times. The V call is TRBV4-1, the J call TRBJ2-7; 9 bases are a match to TRBD2. The CDR3 runs to 17 residues. The ends lost 2 bases at V and 3 bases at J; junction bases unmatched: 11. Germline CDR1 is MGHRA and CDR2 is YSYEKL. CDR3 loop: CASSQPRGREGNYEQYF. The CDR3 nucleotides are TGCGCCAGCAGCCAACCCCGGGGGCGGGAGGGGAACTACGAGCAGTACTTC.

V usage is TRBV19 and J usage is TRBJ2-7; 9 bases map to TRBD1. The CDR3 runs to 12 residues. With V trimmed by 10 bases and J by 6 bases, 7 bases remained unmatched. Looked up from germline, CDR1 is LNHDA and CDR2 is SQIVND (reference sequence). CDR3 sequence: CATQGQGPEQYF. CDR3 bases: TGTGCCACCCAGGGACAGGGTCCCGAGCAGTACTTC.

V usage is TRBV27 and J usage is TRBJ1-6, with D perhaps TRBD1 (5 bases). The CDR3 contains 15 residues. Germline CDR1 and CDR2: MNHEY and SMNVEV (reference sequence). Between the trimmed V and J ends, which lost 5 bases and 7 bases, there was a span of 15 bases. The CDR3 spells CASSVGPGSNSPLHF. DNA of the CDR3: TGTGCCAGCAGTGTAGGGCCAGGGTCCAATTCACCCCTCCACTTT.

The chain recombines TRBV4-3 with TRBJ2-1; perhaps TRBD2 as D (5 bases). V was cut by 1 base and J by 3 bases, with 10 bases left in between. In germline, CDR1 is LGHNA, CDR2 YSLEER. The CDR3 has 15 residues. CDR3 bases: TGCGCCAGCAGCCAAGCAAGCGGAAGCTACAATGAGCAGTTCTTC. It codes for CASSQASGSYNEQFF.

The chain couples TRBV28 to TRBJ1-1; the D gene is possibly TRBD1 (6 bases). The germline V and J ends were trimmed by 6 bases and 4 bases, with 18 bases remaining between them. CDR1 and CDR2 (germline): MDHEN, SYDVKM. CDR3 length: 15 amino acids. CDR3 sequence reads: CASSYRNTGFTEAFF. The DNA for the CDR3 is TGTGCCAGCAGCTATCGTAATACAGGGTTCACTGAAGCTTTCTTT.

This sequence joins TRBV30 and TRBJ1-5; tentatively, D is TRBD1 (5 bases). The V gene's germline CDR1 is GTSNPN and CDR2 SVGIG (reference sequence). This CDR3 spans 15 amino acids. The ends were cut back, 0 bases at V and 7 bases at J, with 16 bases in the middle. The CDR3: CAWSVQGFIGQPQHF. CDR3 coding DNA: TGTGCCTGGAGTGTGCAGGGCTTCATAGGACAGCCCCAGCATTTT.

This clone was counted only a few times. The rearrangement joins TRBV4-2 to TRBJ2-5, with TRBD2 matching 7 bases. Trimming took 0 bases from V and 3 from J; bases not matched to a gene: 10. The CDR3 covers 17 residues. CDR1 LGHNA and CDR2 YNFKEQ come from the germline V gene. The CDR3 DNA reads as TGTGCCAGCAGCCAAGAGTTCGGGGGGTCTGGAAAAGAGACCCAGTACTTC. It specifies CASSQEFGGSGKETQYF.

The genes are TRBV6-4 and TRBJ2-5, with TRBD2 matching over 9 bases. From germline, CDR1 is MRHNA and CDR2 SNTAGT. The V gene end was trimmed by 2 bases and the J gene end by 5 bases; junction bases not matched to a gene: 6. This CDR3 has 15 amino acids. The chain's CDR3 is CASSDQAGGGETQYF. Written as DNA, the CDR3 is TGTGCCAGCAGTGACCAAGCGGGAGGAGGGGAGACCCAGTACTTC.

V and J are TRBV6-5 and TRBJ2-7; D call uncertain. CDR3 length: 14 residues. The V and J ends lost 6 bases and 0 bases respectively, with 12 bases between them. The V gene's germline CDR1 is MNHEY and CDR2 SVGAGI. The CDR3 protein is CASSLLSFSYEQYF. For the CDR3, the DNA is TGTGCCAGCAGCCTATTATCGTTCTCCTACGAGCAGTACTTC.

This clone was observed a single time. CDR3 amino acids: CASSTGGTAQETQYF. In nucleotides, the CDR3 is TGTGCCAGCAGCACAGGGGGTACAGCCCAGGAGACCCAGTACTTC. V and J are TRBV11-2 and TRBJ2-5; TRBD1 matches 8 bases. Germline lookup yields CDR1 SGHAT and CDR2 FQNNGV. The CDR3 loop spans 15 amino acids. V lost 5 bases, J lost 5 bases, and 10 bases stayed unmatched.

CDR3 region: CSVANGLAWTQYF. As DNA, the CDR3 is TGCAGCGTTGCGAACGGACTAGCGTGGACCCAGTACTTC. The chain links TRBV29-1 to TRBJ2-5; 9 nucleotides align to TRBD2. Per the germline V gene, CDR1 is SQVTM and CDR2 is ANQGSEA. V was pared by 4 bases and J by 7 bases, with 7 bases of the junction left unmatched. CDR3 length equals 13 residues.

The chain links TRBV4-1 to TRBJ2-1, with TRBD2 identical over 12 bases. The J segment lost 12 bases and the V segment lost 4 bases, leaving 13 bases of the junction unmatched. Looked up from germline, CDR1 is MGHRA and CDR2 is YSYEKL. CDR3 length: 16 residues. Here the CDR3 reads CASSRASSGRATRQFF. CDR3 coding DNA: TGCGCCAGCAGCCGAGCCTCTAGCGGGAGGGCCACGCGGCAGTTCTTC.

This clone is labeled medium-sized. Other DNA variants within this sample encode the same CDR3. For the CDR3, the DNA is TGTGCCAGTAGTATAGGGACAGCTACTGAAGCTTTCTTT. Its translation: CASSIGTATEAFF. The chain is built from TRBV19 and TRBJ1-1, with a tentative D call TRBD1 (6 bases). This CDR3 spans 13 amino acids. Germline V CDR1 and CDR2: LNHDA, SQIVND (reference sequence). Deletions cut 1 base from V and 5 bases from J, with 8 bases between. Using reference TRBV19 and TRBJ1-1 for the parts outside the CDR3, the full variable domain is DGGITQSPKYLFRKEGQNVTLSCEQNLNHDAMYWYRQDPGQGLRLIYYSQIVNDFQKGDIAEGYSVSREKKESFPLTVTSAQKNPTAFYLCASSIGTATEAFFGQGTRLTVV.

V gene TRBV2 combines with J gene TRBJ2-1, with 9 bases that match TRBD2. V lost 0 bases to trimming and J lost 0 bases; unmatched junction nucleotides: 3. Looked up from germline, CDR1 is SNHLY and CDR2 is FYNNEI. The CDR3 is made up of 17 amino acids. This chain's CDR3 is CASSEALSGSSYNEQFF. In nucleotides, the CDR3 is TGTGCCAGCAGTGAAGCGCTTAGCGGGAGCTCCTACAATGAGCAGTTCTTC.

This sequence joins TRBV4-2 and TRBJ2-1; 9 nucleotides agree with TRBD1. V gave up 0 bases and J gave up 7 bases; unmatched junction bases: 7. This CDR3 contains 16 residues. Germline CDR1 reads LGHNA; CDR2 reads YNFKEQ. CDR3 residues: CASSQDMDRGLNEQFF. The DNA of the CDR3 is TGTGCCAGCAGCCAAGATATGGACAGGGGTTTAAATGAGCAGTTCTTC.

CDR3 residues: CAWSRTGTYGYTF. The DNA for the CDR3 is TGTGCCTGGAGTAGGACAGGGACTTATGGCTACACCTTC. This sequence joins TRBV30 and TRBJ1-2, with 8 positions matching TRBD1. The V segment lost 2 bases and the J segment 5 bases; nucleotides outside the gene matches: 4. The CDR3 spans 13 residues. CDR1 and CDR2 from the germline V gene are GTSNPN and SVGIG (reference sequence).

CDR3 in amino acids: CASSTGQGWTEAFF. CDR3 in DNA: TGTGCCAGCAGCACGGGACAGGGATGGACTGAAGCTTTCTTT. V and J are TRBV7-6 and TRBJ1-1, with 9 bases aligning to TRBD1. CDR3 length: 14 residues. J lost 5 bases, V lost 5 bases, and 6 bases had no gene match. CDR1 and CDR2 (germline): SGHVS, FNYEAQ. Complete variable domain (other parts from reference TRBV7-6 and TRBJ1-1): GAGVSQSPRYKVTKRGQDVALRCDPISGHVSLYWYRQALGQGPEFLTYFNYEAQQDKSGLPNDRFSAERPEGSISTLTIQRTEQRDSAMYRCASSTGQGWTEAFFGQGTRLTVV.

This chain joins TRBV7-9 and TRBJ2-1, with D perhaps TRBD2 (6 bases). The CDR3 consists of 15 residues. Trimming removed 5 bases from V and 2 bases from J, with 13 bases in between. Germline CDR1 reads SEHNR; CDR2 reads FQNEAQ (reference sequence). The chain's CDR3 is CASSPTSSPYNEQFF. CDR3 nucleotide sequence: TGTGCCAGCAGCCCAACTAGCTCCCCCTACAATGAGCAGTTCTTC.

The chain joins TRBV29-1 to TRBJ2-2; D is possibly TRBD1 (6 bases). CDR3 length: 13 amino acids. The germline V gene has CDR1 SQVTM and CDR2 ANQGSEA. Trimming took off 4 bases at V and 0 bases at J, with 6 bases between the two ends. CDR3 sequence reads: CSVGQANTGELFF. Written as DNA, the CDR3 is TGCAGCGTTGGACAGGCGAACACCGGGGAGCTGTTTTTT.

V and J are TRBV7-2 and TRBJ1-1, with TRBD1 as a possible D gene (5 bases). Germline CDR1 is SGHTA and CDR2 is FQGNSA. There are 12 residues in the CDR3. The V gene lost 5 bases and the J gene lost 7 bases, with 11 bases spanning the gap. This CDR3 is CASSKGRVEAFF. CDR3 nucleotides: TGTGCCAGCAGCAAGGGGAGGGTTGAAGCTTTCTTT.

This clone was found once. This sequence joins TRBV6-5 and TRBJ2-7; D might be TRBD2 (5 bases). Looked up from germline, CDR1 is MNHEY and CDR2 is SVGAGI. This CDR3 contains 14 residues. V was shortened by 2 bases and J by 4 bases, with 12 bases between the two germline ends. In DNA form, the CDR3 reads TGTGCCAGCAGTTACAACGGGGTCGGGTACGAGCAGTACTTC. Translated, it gives CASSYNGVGYEQYF.

The V and J genes are TRBV6-5 and TRBJ2-1, with 14 bases fitting TRBD2. The trim removed 7 bases at V and 6 bases at J, leaving 5 bases unmatched. The germline gives CDR1 MNHEY, CDR2 SVGAGI. CDR3 length: 15 amino acids. The CDR3 sequence is CASTQGLAGANEQFF. The CDR3, as DNA: TGTGCCAGCACCCAGGGACTAGCGGGAGCCAATGAGCAGTTCTTC.

The chain uses TRBV5-6 and TRBJ2-7; D perhaps matches TRBD1 (6 bases). V lost 0 bases to trimming and J lost 6 bases, with 7 bases between them. The CDR3 covers 12 residues. Germline lookup yields CDR1 SGHDT and CDR2 YYEEEE. The CDR3 sequence: CASSLAGAEQYF. The CDR3 DNA is TGTGCCAGCAGCTTGGCAGGGGCCGAGCAGTACTTC.